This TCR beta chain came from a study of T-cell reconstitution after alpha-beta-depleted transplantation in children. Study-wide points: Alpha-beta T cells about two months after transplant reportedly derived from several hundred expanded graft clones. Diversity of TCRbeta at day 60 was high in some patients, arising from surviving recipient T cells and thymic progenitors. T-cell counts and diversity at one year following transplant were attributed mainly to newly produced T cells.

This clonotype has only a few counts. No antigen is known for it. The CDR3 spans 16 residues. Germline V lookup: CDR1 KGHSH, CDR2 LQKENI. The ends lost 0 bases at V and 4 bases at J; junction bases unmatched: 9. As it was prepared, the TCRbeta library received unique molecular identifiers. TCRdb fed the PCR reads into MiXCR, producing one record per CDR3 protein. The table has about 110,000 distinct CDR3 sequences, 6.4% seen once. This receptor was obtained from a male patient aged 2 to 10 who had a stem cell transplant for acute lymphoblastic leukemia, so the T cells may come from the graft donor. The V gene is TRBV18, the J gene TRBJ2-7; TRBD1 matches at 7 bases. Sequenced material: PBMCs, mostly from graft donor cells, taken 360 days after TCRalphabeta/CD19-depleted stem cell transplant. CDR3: CASSPPRGGSSYEQYF. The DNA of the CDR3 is TGTGCCAGCTCACCACCGAGAGGGGGCTCCTCTTACGAGCAGTACTTC.